A single sample gave rise to the 4 T cell receptor beta chains below, sequenced in a study of cytomegalovirus exposure and HLA in healthy donors. Researchers ran the PCR with 60 Vbeta and 13 Jbeta primers. Only in-frame clones appear in the TCRdb table, and some are missing; sequencing was by immunoSEQ multiplex PCR. The table lists 100,000 to 150,000 clones. The sample comprised PBMCs. The receptors were sampled from a woman aged 40-49 years in good health and CMV-seronegative.

V and J are TRBV6-5 and TRBJ2-5, with D possibly being TRBD1 (6 bases). The CDR3 sequence is 14 residues long. The germline V and J ends were trimmed by 4 bases and 4 bases, with 13 bases remaining between them. Germline-derived CDR1 and CDR2 are MNHEY and SVGAGI. The CDR3 coding sequence is TGTGCCAGCAGTTTTGGACAGATGGGAGAGACCCAGTACTTC. Translation gives CASSFGQMGETQYF.

The rearrangement links TRBV7-3 to TRBJ2-2; 8 nucleotides match TRBD1. The CDR3 spans 14 residues. V lost 4 bases, J lost 5 bases, and 3 bases stayed unmatched. Per the germline V gene, CDR1 is SGHTA and CDR2 is FQGTGA. The DNA for the CDR3 is TGTGCCAGCAGCTCGACAGGGGCTACCGGGGAGCTGTTTTTT. This gives the protein CASSSTGATGELFF.

The rearrangement uses TRBV4-3 and TRBJ2-3, with 13 bases identical to TRBD2. CDR3 length equals 16 residues. CDR1 and CDR2 from the germline V gene are LGHNA and YSLEER. The V gene end was trimmed by 1 base and the J gene end by 8 bases; junction bases not matched to a gene: 6. CDR3 coding DNA: TGCGCCAGCAGCCAAGCCCGGACTAGCGGGGGTAGTACGCAGTATTTT. It specifies CASSQARTSGGSTQYF.

This chain uses TRBV2 with TRBJ1-1; D perhaps matches TRBD1 (6 bases). V lost 5 bases to trimming and J lost 3 bases, with 10 bases between them. The length of the CDR3 is 13 residues. Germline V gene lookup returns CDR1 SNHLY and CDR2 FYNNEI. The CDR3 loop is CASSPDRDTEAFF. The DNA for the CDR3 is TGTGCCAGCAGTCCGGACAGAGACACTGAAGCTTTCTTT.